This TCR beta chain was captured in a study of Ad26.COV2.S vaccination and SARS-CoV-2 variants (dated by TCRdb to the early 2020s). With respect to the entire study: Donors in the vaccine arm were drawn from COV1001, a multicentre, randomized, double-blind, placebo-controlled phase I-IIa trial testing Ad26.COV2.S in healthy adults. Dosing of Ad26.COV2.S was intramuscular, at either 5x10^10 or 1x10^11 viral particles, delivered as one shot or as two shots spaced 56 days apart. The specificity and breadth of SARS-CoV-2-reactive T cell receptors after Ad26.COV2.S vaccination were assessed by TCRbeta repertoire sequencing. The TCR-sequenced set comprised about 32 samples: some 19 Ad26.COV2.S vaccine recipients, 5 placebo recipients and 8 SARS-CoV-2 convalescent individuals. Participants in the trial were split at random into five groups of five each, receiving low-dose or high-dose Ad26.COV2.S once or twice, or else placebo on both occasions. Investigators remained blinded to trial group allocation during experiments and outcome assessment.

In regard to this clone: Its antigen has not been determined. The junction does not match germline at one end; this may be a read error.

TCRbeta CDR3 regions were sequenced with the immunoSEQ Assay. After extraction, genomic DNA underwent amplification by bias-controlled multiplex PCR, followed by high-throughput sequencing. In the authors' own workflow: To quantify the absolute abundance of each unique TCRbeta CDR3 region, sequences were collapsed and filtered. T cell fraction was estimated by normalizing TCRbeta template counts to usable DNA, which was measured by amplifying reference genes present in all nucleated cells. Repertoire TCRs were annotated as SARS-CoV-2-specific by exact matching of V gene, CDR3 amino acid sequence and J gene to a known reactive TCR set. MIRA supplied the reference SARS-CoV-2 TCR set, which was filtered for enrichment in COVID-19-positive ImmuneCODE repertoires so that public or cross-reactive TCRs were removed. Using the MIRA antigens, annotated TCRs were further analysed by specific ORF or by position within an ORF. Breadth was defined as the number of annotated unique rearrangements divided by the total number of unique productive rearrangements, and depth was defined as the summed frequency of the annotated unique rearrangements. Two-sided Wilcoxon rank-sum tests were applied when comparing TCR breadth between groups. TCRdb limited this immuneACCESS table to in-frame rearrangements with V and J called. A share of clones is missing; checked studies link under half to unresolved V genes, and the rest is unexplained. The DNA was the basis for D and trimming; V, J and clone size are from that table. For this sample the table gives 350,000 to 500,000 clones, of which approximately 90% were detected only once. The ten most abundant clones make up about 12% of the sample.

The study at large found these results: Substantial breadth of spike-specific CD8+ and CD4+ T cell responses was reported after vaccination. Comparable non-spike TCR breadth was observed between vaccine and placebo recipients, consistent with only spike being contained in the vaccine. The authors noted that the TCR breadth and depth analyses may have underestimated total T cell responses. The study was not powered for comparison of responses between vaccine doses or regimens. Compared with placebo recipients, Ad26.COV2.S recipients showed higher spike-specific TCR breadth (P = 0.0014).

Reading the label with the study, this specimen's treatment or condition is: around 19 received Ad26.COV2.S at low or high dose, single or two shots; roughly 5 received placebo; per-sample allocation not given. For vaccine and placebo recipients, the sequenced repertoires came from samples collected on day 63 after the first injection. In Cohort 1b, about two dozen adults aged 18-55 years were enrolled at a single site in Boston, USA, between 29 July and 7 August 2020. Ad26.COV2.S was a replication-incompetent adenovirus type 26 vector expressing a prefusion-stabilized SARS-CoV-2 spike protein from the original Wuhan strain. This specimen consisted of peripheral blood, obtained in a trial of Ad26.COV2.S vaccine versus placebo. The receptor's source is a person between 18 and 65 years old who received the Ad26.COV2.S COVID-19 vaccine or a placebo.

The CDR3 sequence is CASIIPAGSEGKEQYF. In nucleotide form, the sequence is TGTGCTAGCATCATACCGGCAGGGTCGGAAGGTAAAGAGCAGTACTTC. This chain is built from TRBV7-7 and TRBJ2-7; the D gene is perhaps TRBD1, on 5 matching bases. The germline V gene (reference sequence) specifies SSHAT as CDR1 and FNYEAQ as CDR2. The CDR3 sequence holds 16 residues, the cysteine and phenylalanine included. Of the read, only the CDR3 DNA is kept; its 48 bases are in frame from base 1.